This T cell receptor (beta chain) was sequenced for a study of T cell changes during pregnancy in multiple sclerosis. This CDR3 region has 15 residues. V was trimmed by 2 bases and J by 1 base, leaving 8 bases between them. Per the germline V gene, CDR1 is KGHSH and CDR2 is LQKENI. TCRdb's table, derived via immunoSEQ multiplex PCR, lists solely in-frame clones and lacks some. Of 40,000 to 45,000 clones in the sample, about nine tenths were seen once. Here the sequenced sample was CD4+ T cells from peripheral blood mononuclear cells, taken in the first trimester of pregnancy. The chain employs TRBV18 and TRBJ2-2; a possible D gene is TRBD2 (6 bases). This clonotype was sampled from a female donor with multiple sclerosis, enrolled in a pregnancy study. The CDR3 reads CASSPGTLNTGELFF. The CDR3 DNA reads TGTGCCAGCTCACCAGGGACTTTGAACACCGGGGAGCTGTTTTTT.